This TCR beta chain was captured by sequencing in a study of blood T cells in healthy people across ages. Together with a sample-barcoded 5' primer, a J-beta primer mix was included in a second PCR lasting roughly 6 to 12 cycles. Each cDNA molecule, via a template-switch adaptor with 12 random nucleotides, was tagged. TCRdb itself ran the 5' RACE reads through MiXCR, one entry per CDR3 protein. The repertoire holds approximately 800,000 distinct CDR3 sequences, with roughly 25% as singletons. CDR1 and CDR2 from the germline V gene are LNHDA and SQIVND (reference sequence). With 3 bases removed from V and 4 bases from J, the gap between germline ends came to 7 bases. The CDR3 sequence is 13 residues long. The same data also went into a second study, on T cells of mothers and their children.

The V call is TRBV19, the J call TRBJ2-1; no clear D. Sequenced material: blood. The clonotype was recovered from a boy between 10 and 17 years old in good health. CDR3 sequence reads: CASSISPYNEQFF. CDR3 bases: TGTGCCAGTAGTATCTCCCCATACAATGAGCAGTTCTTC.